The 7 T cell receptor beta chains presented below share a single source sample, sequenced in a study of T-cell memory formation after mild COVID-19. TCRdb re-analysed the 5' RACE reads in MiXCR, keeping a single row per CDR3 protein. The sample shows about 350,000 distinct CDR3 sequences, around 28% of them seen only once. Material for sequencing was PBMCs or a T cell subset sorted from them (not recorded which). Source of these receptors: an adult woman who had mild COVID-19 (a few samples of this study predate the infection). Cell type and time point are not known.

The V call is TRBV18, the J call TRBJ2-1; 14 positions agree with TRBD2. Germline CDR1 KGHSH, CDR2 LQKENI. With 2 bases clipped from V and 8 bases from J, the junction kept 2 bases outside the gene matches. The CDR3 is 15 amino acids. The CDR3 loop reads CASSPGLAGGYEQFF. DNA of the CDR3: TGTGCCAGCTCACCAGGACTAGCGGGAGGTTATGAGCAGTTCTTC.

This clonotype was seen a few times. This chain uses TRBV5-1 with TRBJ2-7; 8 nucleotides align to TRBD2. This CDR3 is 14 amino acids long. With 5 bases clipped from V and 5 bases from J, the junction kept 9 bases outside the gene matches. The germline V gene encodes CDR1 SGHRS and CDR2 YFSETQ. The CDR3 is CASRAAGGGNEQYF. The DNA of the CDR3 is TGCGCCAGCAGGGCAGCGGGCGGGGGGAACGAGCAGTACTTC.

CDR3 bases: TGCAGCGTTGAAGGATCGGGACTAGCGGGGACCACAGATACGCAGTATTTT. It encodes CSVEGSGLAGTTDTQYF. This chain joins TRBV29-1 and TRBJ2-3; 13 nucleotides line up with TRBD2. The CDR3 totals 17 residues. Germline trimming cut 1 base from V and 2 bases from J; bases unmatched to any gene: 6. Germline CDR1 reads SQVTM; CDR2 reads ANQGSEA.

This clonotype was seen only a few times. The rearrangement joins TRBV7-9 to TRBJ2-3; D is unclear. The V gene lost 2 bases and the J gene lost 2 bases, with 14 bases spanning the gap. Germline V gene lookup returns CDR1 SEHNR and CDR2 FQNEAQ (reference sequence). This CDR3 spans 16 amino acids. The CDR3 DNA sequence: TGTGCCAGCAGCTTACGAGCCTTTAGGGACACAGATACGCAGTATTTT. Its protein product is CASSLRAFRDTDTQYF.

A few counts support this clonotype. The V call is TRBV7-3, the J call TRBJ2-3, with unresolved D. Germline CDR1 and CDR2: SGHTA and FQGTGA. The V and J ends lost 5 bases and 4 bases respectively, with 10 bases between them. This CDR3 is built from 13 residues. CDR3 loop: CASSGIGSDTQYF. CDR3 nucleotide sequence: TGTGCCAGCAGCGGGATAGGATCAGATACGCAGTATTTT.

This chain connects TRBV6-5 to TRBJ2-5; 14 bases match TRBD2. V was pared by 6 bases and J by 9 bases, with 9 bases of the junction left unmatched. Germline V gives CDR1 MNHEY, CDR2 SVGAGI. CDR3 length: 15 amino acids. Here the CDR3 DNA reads TGTGCCAGCAGCCCGGGACTAGCGGGAGTGGAGGCCCAGTACTTC. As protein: CASSPGLAGVEAQYF.

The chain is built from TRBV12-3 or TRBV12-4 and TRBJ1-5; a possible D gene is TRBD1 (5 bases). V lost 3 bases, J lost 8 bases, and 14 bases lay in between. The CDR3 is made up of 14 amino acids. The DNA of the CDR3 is TGTGCCAGCAGTTTTGCCGGGGGTGGCGAGCCCCAGCATTTT. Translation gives CASSFAGGGEPQHF.